A selection of T cell receptor beta chains follows, all from one sample in a study of cytomegalovirus exposure and HLA in healthy donors. Repertoires were generated with immunoSEQ multiplex PCR, while TCRdb's copy carries only in-frame clones and drops some. The sample consists of around 130,000 clones, 80% of them appearing once. Source material: PBMCs. The receptors originated from a man aged 25 to 45 in good health and CMV-seronegative. Both conserved end residues are part of each CDR3. Each record gives: D gene, clone size, J gene, V gene, CDR3 protein, CDR3 DNA. D genes are given only for firm matches. Expanded clones get a size class; other rows say once, few or many, or leave the size out.

>TRBD2|.|TRBJ2-7|TRBV27
CASRGLDHEQYF
TGTGCCAGCAGAGGACTAGACCACGAGCAGTACTTC
>TRBD1|.|TRBJ2-7|TRBV5-6
CASSLGGQGYYEQYF
TGTGCCAGCAGCTTGGGCGGACAGGGCTACTACGAGCAGTACTTC
>TRBD1|.|TRBJ1-5|TRBV9
CASSAGTVNQPQHF
TGTGCCAGCAGCGCGGGGACAGTCAATCAGCCCCAGCATTTT
>.|.|TRBJ1-2|TRBV7-2
CASTPRGGVNYGYTF
TGTGCCAGCACCCCGAGGGGGGGGGTTAACTATGGCTACACCTTC
>.|few|TRBJ2-1|TRBV5-1
CASSLLSVSSDEQFF
TGCGCCAGCAGCTTGTTATCCGTAAGCTCCGATGAGCAGTTCTTC
>.|.|TRBJ2-1|TRBV7-9
CSSSLGPSEYNEQFF
TGTTCCAGCAGCCTGGGGCCTAGCGAATACAATGAGCAGTTCTTC
>TRBD1|.|TRBJ1-5|TRBV19
CASSSTGLSNQPQHF
TGTGCCAGTAGTTCGACAGGGTTGAGCAATCAGCCCCAGCATTTT
>TRBD1|.|TRBJ2-7|TRBV19
CASSIDQGVSYEQYF
TGTGCCAGTAGTATAGACCAGGGGGTCTCCTACGAGCAGTACTTC
>.|.|TRBJ1-2|TRBV6-1
CASRGSEFNYGYTF
TGTGCCAGCAGGGGGAGCGAGTTTAACTATGGCTACACCTTC
>TRBD1|.|TRBJ1-6|TRBV27
CASSFMVTGRNSPLHF
TGTGCCAGCAGTTTCATGGTGACAGGGCGCAATTCACCCCTCCACTTT
>.|.|TRBJ1-2|TRBV6-5
CASSYAGGEYGYTF
TGTGCCAGCAGTTATGCTGGGGGCGAGTATGGCTACACCTTC
>.|.|TRBJ2-1|TRBV19
CASSRASSYNEQFF
TGTGCCAGTAGTAGGGCCTCTTCCTACAATGAGCAGTTCTTC
>.|.|TRBJ2-7|TRBV7-7
CASSNSTRFSPDEQYF
TGTGCTAGCAGCAACTCGACTAGATTCTCTCCGGACGAGCAGTACTTC
>.|.|TRBJ1-2|TRBV28
CASSLYRSITTYGYTF
TGTGCCAGCAGTTTATACAGGAGTATTACAACCTATGGCTACACCTTC
>TRBD1|.|TRBJ1-1|TRBV5-1
CASSSGQGFSTEAFF
TGCGCCAGCAGCTCGGGACAGGGGTTTAGCACTGAAGCTTTCTTT
>.|few|TRBJ1-1|TRBV29-1
CSVVAGQTNTEAFF
TGCAGCGTTGTTGCAGGCCAGACGAACACTGAAGCTTTCTTT
>.|.|TRBJ2-7|TRBV27
CASSSLLAGYEQYF
TGTGCCAGCAGTTCCCTCCTCGCGGGCTACGAGCAGTACTTC
>.|few|TRBJ1-2|TRBV5-1
CASSLEGAEGYTF
TGCGCCAGCAGCTTGGAAGGGGCGGAAGGCTACACCTTC
>.|once|TRBJ1-5|TRBV19
CASSTHNNQPQHF
TGTGCCAGTAGTACACACAACAATCAGCCCCAGCATTTT
>TRBD2|.|TRBJ2-5|TRBV9
CASSVASGGEGETQYF
TGTGCCAGCAGCGTAGCTTCAGGAGGGGAGGGAGAGACCCAGTACTTC
>.|few|TRBJ1-1|TRBV5-1
CASSLQRQALFETEAFF
TGCGCCAGCAGCTTACAGAGACAGGCCCTCTTTGAGACTGAAGCTTTCTTT
>TRBD1|.|TRBJ1-1|TRBV4-3
CASSQDRGTEAFF
TGCGCCAGCAGCCAAGACAGGGGGACTGAAGCTTTCTTT
>.|.|TRBJ1-1|TRBV4-1
CASSQLGQTEAFF
TGCGCCAGCAGCCAACTCGGACAGACTGAAGCTTTCTTT
>TRBD2|once|TRBJ2-7|TRBV7-9
CASSLAPRTSGNEQYF
TGTGCCAGCAGCTTAGCGCCCCGGACTAGTGGGAACGAGCAGTACTTC
>.|.|TRBJ2-6|TRBV27
CASSSHRSGANVLTF
TGTGCCAGCAGTTCTCACAGGTCCGGGGCCAACGTCCTGACTTTC
>TRBD2|.|TRBJ2-7|TRBV12-5
CASGLVLAAGATYEQYF
TGTGCTAGTGGTTTGGTACTAGCGGCAGGGGCTACCTACGAGCAGTACTTC
>.|.|TRBJ1-1|TRBV9
CASSIDSMNTEAFF
TGTGCCAGCAGCATAGACAGCATGAACACTGAAGCTTTCTTT
>TRBD1|.|TRBJ2-1|TRBV7-8
CASSLRQGAVVNEQFF
TGTGCCAGCAGCTTAAGACAGGGGGCTGTGGTCAATGAGCAGTTCTTC
>.|.|TRBJ1-5|TRBV6-1
CASIGVLGNQPQHF
TGTGCCAGCATAGGAGTCCTTGGCAATCAGCCCCAGCATTTT
>TRBD2|.|TRBJ2-7|TRBV5-1
CASSFQRLAKTYEQYF
TGCGCCAGCAGCTTTCAAAGACTAGCTAAAACCTACGAGCAGTACTTC
>.|.|TRBJ2-7|TRBV4-1
CASRSIGSHEQYF
TGCGCCAGCAGGTCGATCGGGTCCCACGAGCAGTACTTC
>.|.|TRBJ2-7|TRBV12-2
CASRLAGTSGRVLYEQYF
TGTGCAAGTCGCCTCGCCGGGACTAGCGGGAGAGTTCTCTACGAGCAGTACTTC
>.|few|TRBJ2-2|TRBV27
CASSSLTVYTGELFF
TGTGCCAGCAGTTCCTTGACAGTTTACACCGGGGAGCTGTTTTTT
>.|.|TRBJ2-7|TRBV21-1
CASSNSDRAYEQYF
TGTGCCAGCAGCAATTCGGACAGGGCCTACGAGCAGTACTTC
>.|once|TRBJ2-1|TRBV6-1
CASSERRQKSVNEQFF
TGTGCCAGCAGTGAACGGCGACAGAAAAGCGTAAATGAGCAGTTCTTC
>TRBD1|few|TRBJ2-1|TRBV28
CASSFFVRGNEQFF
TGTGCCAGCAGTTTTTTTGTCAGGGGGAATGAGCAGTTCTTC
>.|.|TRBJ1-5|TRBV29-1
CSVLPGGSNQPQHF
TGCAGCGTCCTCCCGGGGGGTAGCAATCAGCCCCAGCATTTT
>TRBD2|.|TRBJ2-1|TRBV9
CASSVARLAVEQFF
TGTGCCAGCAGCGTAGCGAGACTAGCTGTTGAGCAGTTCTTC
>.|.|TRBJ1-5|TRBV7-9
CASSSGQIINQPQHF
TGTGCCAGCAGCTCCGGACAAATCATCAATCAGCCCCAGCATTTT
>TRBD2|.|TRBJ2-7|TRBV12-5
CASGLTGGGEESEQYF
TGTGCTAGTGGTTTGACCGGTGGGGGGGAGGAGAGCGAGCAGTACTTC
>TRBD2|.|TRBJ2-3|TRBV5-1
CASSLDGSSGITQYF
TGCGCCAGCAGCTTGGACGGGTCTAGCGGGATTACGCAGTATTTT
>.|few|TRBJ2-1|TRBV9
CASSPKREAGTYNEQFF
TGTGCCAGCAGCCCAAAAAGGGAGGCGGGGACCTACAATGAGCAGTTCTTC
>.|.|TRBJ1-1|TRBV7-2
CASSWSGGSNTEAFF
TGTGCCAGCAGCTGGTCGGGTGGGTCGAACACTGAAGCTTTCTTT
>.|.|TRBJ2-4|TRBV5-1
CASNPDNPTKNIQYF
TGCGCCAGCAACCCAGACAACCCAACCAAAAACATTCAGTACTTC
>TRBD1|.|TRBJ2-7|TRBV5-1
CASSIGQGVGYEQYF
TGCGCCAGCAGCATAGGACAGGGGGTGGGCTACGAGCAGTACTTC
>.|.|TRBJ2-2|TRBV12-5
CASGLVSVYSLQATNTGELFF
TGTGCTAGTGGTTTGGTATCGGTCTACAGCCTTCAAGCAACGAACACCGGGGAGCTGTTTTTT
>TRBD2|.|TRBJ2-1|TRBV5-1
CASSTGGEYNEQFF
TGCGCCAGCAGCACGGGAGGGGAATACAATGAGCAGTTCTTC
>.|.|TRBJ2-1|TRBV10-3
CAISESTAPFHEQFF
TGTGCCATCAGTGAGTCTACTGCCCCGTTTCATGAGCAGTTCTTC
>TRBD1|.|TRBJ1-5|TRBV30
CAWSVRDRGAQPQHF
TGTGCCTGGAGTGTACGGGACAGGGGGGCTCAGCCCCAGCATTTT
>.|.|TRBJ1-2|TRBV28
CASSFYAVTADGYTF
TGTGCCAGCAGTTTTTACGCCGTGACAGCAGATGGCTACACCTTC
>TRBD2|.|TRBJ2-1|TRBV19
CASSMTSGRNSYNEQFF
TGTGCCAGTAGTATGACTAGCGGGAGGAACTCCTACAATGAGCAGTTCTTC
>TRBD1|.|TRBJ2-2|TRBV29-1
CSATGLNGELFF
TGCAGCGCGACAGGGTTAAACGGGGAGCTGTTTTTT
>TRBD1|few|TRBJ1-1|TRBV29-1
CSVQLQGPEAFF
TGCAGCGTTCAATTACAGGGGCCTGAAGCTTTCTTT